This TCR beta chain came from a study of blood T cell repertoires in COVID-19. Assay: immunoSEQ multiplex PCR; the TCRdb copy retains only in-frame clones and omits some. The profile covers 150,000 to 200,000 clones, with roughly 85% appearing a single time and about 3.3% taken by the ten largest. Germline V gives CDR1 MNHEY, CDR2 SVGEGT. The length of the CDR3 is 15 residues. V dropped 0 bases and J dropped 3 bases, with 12 bases sitting between them. The rearrangement links TRBV6-2 or TRBV6-3 to TRBJ2-7, with D possibly being TRBD2 (5 bases). The sequencing sample was made of peripheral blood. This TCR derives from a human donor with acute or convalescent COVID-19. The donor label of this sample is uncertain. The CDR3 DNA reads TGTGCCAGCAGTTACTCCGGGGTGGCAGTCTACGAGCAGTACTTC. It yields the protein CASSYSGVAVYEQYF.